These 24 T cell receptor beta chains came from one sample sequenced in a study of blood T cells in healthy people across ages. Alongside a J-beta primer mix, a sample-barcoded 5' primer served in a second PCR lasting about 7 to 11 cycles. TCRdb itself ran the 5' RACE reads through MiXCR, one entry per CDR3 protein. The sample has 1.8 million or so distinct CDR3 sequences, 35% to 50% seen once; the top ten hold under 30%. The sample taken for sequencing was blood. The source is a human donor in good health.

This clonotype was found once. The rearrangement joins TRBV20-1 to TRBJ2-3; 9 bases align to TRBD2. V was clipped by 5 bases and J by 4 bases; unmatched bases: 4. In germline, CDR1 is DFQATT, CDR2 SNEGSKA (reference sequence). The CDR3 contains 13 residues. As DNA, the CDR3 is TGCAGTGCTTCCGGGACTAGCTCAGATACGCAGTATTTT. This encodes CSASGTSSDTQYF.

As DNA, the CDR3 is TGCAGTGCCCCGGGCCCCTGGGATCAGCCCCAGCATTTT. It encodes CSAPGPWDQPQHF. J is TRBJ1-5 and V is TRBV20-1; D not resolved. The CDR3 is 13 amino acids. Trimming removed 6 bases at V and 5 bases at J, with 14 bases between. Germline V gene data show CDR1 as DFQATT and CDR2 as SNEGSKA (reference sequence).

This clonotype was seen a few times. The chain employs TRBV4-3 and TRBJ2-3; D not certain. Trimming pared 0 bases from V and 2 bases from J, leaving 15 bases between. Per germline, CDR1 LGHNA and CDR2 YSLEER. The CDR3 totals 17 residues. The CDR3 DNA reads TGCGCCAGCAGCCAAGATTACTCGGTAGGGTACACAGATACGCAGTATTTT. Amino acids: CASSQDYSVGYTDTQYF.

The sample holds a few counts of this clonotype. The gene calls are TRBV20-1 and TRBJ1-2, with a tentative D call TRBD1 (6 bases). The CDR3 sequence is 12 residues long. Germline V gene sequence: CDR1 DFQATT, CDR2 SNEGSKA (reference sequence). Trimming took off 6 bases at V and 2 bases at J, with 10 bases between the two ends. The CDR3 DNA sequence: TGCAGTGCATTAACAGGGAACTATGGCTACACCTTC. This codes for CSALTGNYGYTF.

This clonotype was seen a few times. The V and J genes are TRBV9 and TRBJ2-1; 9 bases align to TRBD2. Germline V CDR1 and CDR2: SGDLS, YYNGEE. This CDR3 has 15 residues. After removal of 3 bases from V and 6 bases from J, the junction contained 7 bases not matched to a gene. Here the CDR3 reads CASSDGSGGSNEQFF. The CDR3 DNA reads TGTGCCAGCAGCGATGGTAGCGGGGGCTCCAATGAGCAGTTCTTC.

The rearrangement joins TRBV9 to TRBJ1-2, with TRBD1 matching 8 bases. This CDR3 contains 15 residues. V lost 1 base, J lost 5 bases, and 7 bases stayed unmatched. Germline CDR1 SGDLS, CDR2 YYNGEE. The CDR3 coding sequence is TGTGCCAGCAGCGTAACGACAGGGGATGGTTATGGCTACACCTTC. This encodes CASSVTTGDGYGYTF.

This clonotype was observed a few times. The V call is TRBV4-1, the J call TRBJ2-4; D unclear. V was shortened by 4 bases and J by 0 bases, with 16 bases between the two germline ends. In germline, CDR1 is MGHRA, CDR2 YSYEKL. The CDR3 extends over 17 amino acids. The CDR3 DNA reads as TGCGCCAGCAGCCTGGGATTAGGTGTTCTAGCCAAAAACATTCAGTACTTC. Its translation: CASSLGLGVLAKNIQYF.

This clonotype was counted a few times. This chain links TRBV27 with TRBJ2-5, with 12 nucleotides matching TRBD1. Per the germline V gene, CDR1 is MNHEY and CDR2 is SMNVEV (reference sequence). V lost 5 bases and J lost 3; bases outside the gene matches: 7. The CDR3 contains 16 residues. The CDR3 nucleotides are TGTGCCAGCAGTCCTGGGACAGGGGGCTGGAAAGAGACCCAGTACTTC. Its translation: CASSPGTGGWKETQYF.

This clonotype showed up just a few times. The chain employs TRBV29-1 and TRBJ1-2; D gene uncertain. The CDR3 is made up of 12 amino acids. Germline CDR1 SQVTM, CDR2 ANQGSEA. V was cut by 6 bases and J by 0 bases, with 8 bases left in between. The CDR3 DNA sequence: TGCAGCGTGGCAGCCCCTAACTATGGCTACACCTTC. As protein: CSVAAPNYGYTF.

The V and J genes are TRBV7-2 and TRBJ1-1, with TRBD1 matching over 7 bases. CDR1 is SGHTA and CDR2 is FQGNSA in the germline V gene. CDR3 length: 16 residues. V shed 5 bases and J 0 bases; nucleotides not matched to a gene: 9. Here the CDR3 reads CASSPSGTAMNTEAFF. For the CDR3, the DNA is TGTGCCAGCAGCCCAAGCGGGACAGCCATGAACACTGAAGCTTTCTTT.

V gene TRBV18 combines with J gene TRBJ2-7; D gene uncertain. The V end was cut by 6 bases, the J end by 4 bases, with 10 bases between. The CDR3 contains 12 residues. CDR1 and CDR2 (germline): KGHSH, LQKENI. The CDR3 is CASSRDAYEQYF. The DNA for the CDR3 is TGTGCCAGCTCCCGCGACGCTTACGAGCAGTACTTC.

The chain links TRBV4-2 to TRBJ1-1, with 8 bases lining up with TRBD1. The CDR3 spans 15 residues. Trimming cost V 1 base and J 5 bases; bases outside gene matches: 6. Per germline, CDR1 LGHNA and CDR2 YNFKEQ. CDR3: CASSQGGRGRTEAFF. CDR3 DNA: TGTGCCAGCAGCCAAGGGGGCAGGGGGCGGACTGAAGCTTTCTTT.

The chain recombines TRBV7-2 with TRBJ1-1, with D hard to call. The CDR3 length is 13 residues. Germline V CDR1 and CDR2: SGHTA, FQGNSA. V was pared by 5 bases and J by 2 bases, with 9 bases between. DNA for the CDR3: TGTGCCAGCAGCCCTATAATAAACACTGAAGCTTTCTTT. The encoded protein is CASSPIINTEAFF.

This clonotype has a handful of counts. DNA of the CDR3: TGTGCCAGCAGCTTAGCGTCTAGCGGGGGGATCGAGACCCAGTACTTC. As protein: CASSLASSGGIETQYF. The chain links TRBV7-2 to TRBJ2-5; TRBD2 matches at 11 bases. Germline V gene lookup returns CDR1 SGHTA and CDR2 FQGNSA. CDR3 length equals 16 residues. V trimming: 0 bases; J trimming: 5 bases; junction bases outside the gene matches: 5.

This chain connects TRBV10-3 to TRBJ2-3, with 10 bases lining up with TRBD2. The CDR3 length is 17 residues. The J segment lost 3 bases and the V segment lost 0 bases, leaving 6 bases of the junction unmatched. From germline, CDR1 is ENHRY and CDR2 SYGVKD. CDR3: CAISESTSGGATDTQYF. The CDR3 DNA sequence: TGTGCCATCAGTGAGTCGACCAGCGGGGGGGCGACAGATACGCAGTATTTT.

This clonotype has ten or more counts. This chain links TRBV10-3 with TRBJ2-7, with D perhaps TRBD1 or TRBD2 (5 bases each). Trimming removed 7 bases from V and 7 bases from J, with 23 bases in between. Looked up from germline, CDR1 is ENHRY and CDR2 is SYGVKD. The CDR3 runs to 15 residues. The CDR3 sequence is CAITDGDLSLREQYF. The CDR3 DNA follows: TGTGCCATCACCGACGGGGACCTTTCCTTGAGAGAGCAGTACTTC.

This clonotype was seen ten or more times. V gene TRBV6-2 or TRBV6-3 combines with J gene TRBJ1-5; the match to TRBD1 covers 7 bases. This CDR3 contains 16 residues. Looked up from germline, CDR1 is MNHEY and CDR2 is SVGEGT. J gave up 0 bases and V 6 bases, and 8 bases lay outside the gene matches. The CDR3: CASSLRDSYSNQPQHF. Here the CDR3 DNA reads TGTGCCAGCAGCCTCCGGGACAGTTATAGCAATCAGCCCCAGCATTTT.

In regard to this clonotype: At one of its ends the junction is not consistent with the germline gene, which may arise from a read error. The V call is TRBV15, the J call TRBJ2-7; tentatively, D is TRBD1 (6 bases). CDR3 size: 13 residues. The germline V gene has CDR1 LNHNV and CDR2 YYDKDF (reference sequence). The CDR3 DNA reads TGCGCCACCAGCAGGGGATCTTCGGGCGAGCAGTACTTC. Amino acid sequence: CATSRGSSGEQYF.

This chain links TRBV20-1 with TRBJ2-5; D not resolved. The end of the DNA aligns better with TRBJ2-7, so the J call may be wrong. There are 11 residues in the CDR3. From germline, CDR1 is DFQATT and CDR2 SNEGSKA (reference sequence). CDR3 region: CSARNMYEQYF. In nucleotides, the CDR3 is TGCAGTGCTAGAAACATGTACGAGCAGTACTTC.

The CDR3 DNA is TGTGCCAGCAGGTTCACGCCACAGCCGAACTATGGCTACACCTTC. Translated, it gives CASRFTPQPNYGYTF. The J gene is TRBJ1-2, the V gene TRBV7-2; D unclear. The CDR3 is 15 residues long. Germline lookup yields CDR1 SGHTA and CDR2 FQGNSA. The V gene lost 6 bases and the J gene lost 2 bases, with 16 bases spanning the gap.

The chain links TRBV4-3 to TRBJ2-6; the match to TRBD2 covers 10 bases. The DNA end is a closer match to TRBJ2-1, so the J assignment may be wrong. This CDR3 contains 17 residues. Germline V CDR1 and CDR2: LGHNA, YSLEER. CDR3 loop: CASSQESGTSEYNEQFF. The CDR3 bases are TGCGCCAGCAGCCAAGAGAGTGGGACTAGCGAGTACAATGAGCAGTTCTTC.

In this sample, this clonotype turned up once. Mismatch with germline at one junction end may stem from a read error. The chain couples TRBV3-1 to TRBJ2-1; the match to TRBD1 covers 8 bases. This CDR3 is 17 amino acids long. Germline values: CDR1 LGHDT, CDR2 YNNKEL (reference sequence). In nucleotides, the CDR3 is TGTGCCAGCTGCCATCTGTTTACCAGGGGGCTTTTGGATGAGCAGTTCTTC. It is translated as CASCHLFTRGLLDEQFF.

The V call is TRBV4-1, the J call TRBJ1-4; D is undetermined. The V end lost 1 base, the J end lost 7 bases, and 10 bases lay between the germline ends. There are 14 residues in the CDR3. Germline values: CDR1 MGHRA, CDR2 YSYEKL. The CDR3, as DNA: TGCGCCAGCAGCCAAGGAAGGGTCGGTGAAAAACTGTTTTTT. Translating it yields CASSQGRVGEKLFF.

The chain combines TRBV20-1 with TRBJ2-7; possibly TRBD1 for D (5 bases). The CDR3 length is 14 residues. The V gene's germline CDR1 is DFQATT and CDR2 SNEGSKA (reference sequence). V dropped 3 bases and J dropped 3 bases, with 15 bases sitting between them. Written as DNA, the CDR3 is TGCAGTGCTAGGTGGGGTCTTACAGGCTACGAGCAGTACTTC. Translated, it gives CSARWGLTGYEQYF.